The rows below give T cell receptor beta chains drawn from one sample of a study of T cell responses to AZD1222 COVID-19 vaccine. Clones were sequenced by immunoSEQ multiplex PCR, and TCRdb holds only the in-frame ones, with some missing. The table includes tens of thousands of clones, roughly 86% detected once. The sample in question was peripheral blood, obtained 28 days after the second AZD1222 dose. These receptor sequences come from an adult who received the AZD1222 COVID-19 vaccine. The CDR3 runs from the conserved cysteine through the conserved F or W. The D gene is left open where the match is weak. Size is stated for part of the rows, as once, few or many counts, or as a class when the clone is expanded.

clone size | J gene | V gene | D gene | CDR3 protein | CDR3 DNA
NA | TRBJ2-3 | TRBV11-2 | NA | CASIEARPDTQYF | TGTGCCAGCATAGAGGCACGGCCCGATACGCAGTATTTT
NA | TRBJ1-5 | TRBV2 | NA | CASNLGPGSQHF | TGTGCCAGCAACCTTGGACCGGGGTCCCAGCATTTT
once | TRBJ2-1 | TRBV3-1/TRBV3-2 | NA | CASSQSSGLSYIF | TGTGCCAGCAGCCAATCGAGCGGGCTAAGTTATATCTTC
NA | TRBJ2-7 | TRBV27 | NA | CARVPPYEQYF | TGTGCGAGGGTTCCACCCTACGAGCAGTACTTC
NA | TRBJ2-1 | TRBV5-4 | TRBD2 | CASSLPTSGRIGEQFF | TGTGCCAGCAGCTTGCCTACTAGCGGGAGAATCGGTGAGCAGTTCTTC
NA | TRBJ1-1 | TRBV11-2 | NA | CASSLWEVINTEAFF | TGTGCCAGCAGCCTCTGGGAGGTGATCAACACTGAAGCTTTCTTT
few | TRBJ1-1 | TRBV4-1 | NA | CASRLLAGANEAFF | TGCGCCAGCAGGTTATTAGCAGGGGCGAATGAAGCTTTCTTT
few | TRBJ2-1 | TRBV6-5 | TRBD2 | CASILTSGRVNEQFF | TGTGCCAGCATCTTGACTAGCGGGAGAGTCAATGAGCAGTTCTTC
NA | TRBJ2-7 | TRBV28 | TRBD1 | CASSSPGQGAREQYF | TGTGCCAGCAGTTCCCCGGGACAGGGGGCGCGGGAGCAGTACTTC
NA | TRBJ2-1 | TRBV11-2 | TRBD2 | CASSSGLAGAYNEQFF | TGTGCCAGCAGCTCGGGACTAGCGGGAGCATACAATGAGCAGTTCTTC
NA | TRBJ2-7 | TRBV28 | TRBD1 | CASTKGTGKYEQYF | TGTGCCAGCACCAAGGGGACAGGGAAATACGAGCAGTACTTC
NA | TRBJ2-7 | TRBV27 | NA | CASRPSAYEQYF | TGTGCCAGCAGACCCTCGGCCTACGAGCAGTACTTC
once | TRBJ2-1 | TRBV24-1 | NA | CATSALYNEQFF | TGTGCCACCAGTGCCCTCTACAATGAGCAGTTCTTC
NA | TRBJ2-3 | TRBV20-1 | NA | CSAQGTDTQYF | TGCAGTGCCCAGGGCACAGATACGCAGTATTTT
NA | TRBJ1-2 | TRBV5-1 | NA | CASSLDTPRYGYTF | TGCGCCAGCAGCTTGGACACCCCGAGATATGGCTACACCTTC
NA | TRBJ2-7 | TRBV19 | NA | CASAPTRSSYEQYF | TGTGCCAGTGCCCCTACCCGCAGCTCCTACGAGCAGTACTTC
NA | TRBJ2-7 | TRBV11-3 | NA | CASSLGPFYEQYF | TGTGCCAGCAGCTTGGGACCTTTCTACGAGCAGTACTTC
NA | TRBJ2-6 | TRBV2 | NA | CASSSYNPSGANVLTF | TGTGCCAGCAGTTCATACAATCCCTCTGGGGCCAACGTCCTGACTTTC
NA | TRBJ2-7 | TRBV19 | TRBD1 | CASSMGTGSVEQYF | TGTGCCAGTAGTATGGGGACAGGGAGTGTGGAGCAGTACTTC
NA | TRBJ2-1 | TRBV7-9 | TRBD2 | CASSLAGGNNEQFF | TGTGCCAGCAGCCTAGCGGGAGGAAACAATGAGCAGTTCTTC
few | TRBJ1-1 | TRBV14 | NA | CASSQVYGGTEAFF | TGTGCCAGCAGCCAAGTATATGGGGGCACTGAAGCTTTCTTT
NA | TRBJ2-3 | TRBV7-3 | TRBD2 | CASSLGSSGSVTQYF | TGTGCCAGCAGCTTAGGAAGTAGCGGGAGCGTTACGCAGTATTTT
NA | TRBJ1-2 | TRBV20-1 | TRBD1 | CSASGTEGYTF | TGCAGTGCTAGCGGGACAGAGGGCTACACCTTC
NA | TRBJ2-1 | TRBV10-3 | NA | CAISSGLRDEQFF | TGTGCCATCAGTTCGGGGTTGCGGGATGAGCAGTTCTTC
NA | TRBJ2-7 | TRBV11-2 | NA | CASSLTGTTLYEQYF | TGTGCCAGCAGCTTAACGGGGACAACTCTCTACGAGCAGTACTTC
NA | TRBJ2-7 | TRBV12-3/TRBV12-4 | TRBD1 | CASSGTGGYEQYF | TGTGCCAGCAGTGGGACAGGGGGCTACGAGCAGTACTTC
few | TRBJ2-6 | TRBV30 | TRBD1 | CAWSVDRGLSGANVLTF | TGTGCCTGGAGTGTAGACAGGGGGCTCTCTGGGGCCAACGTCCTGACTTTC
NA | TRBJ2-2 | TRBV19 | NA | CASRLLNTGELFF | TGTGCCAGTAGGCTGTTGAACACCGGGGAGCTGTTTTTT
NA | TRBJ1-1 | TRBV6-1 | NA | CASSEAGGEAFF | TGTGCCAGCAGTGAAGCGGGAGGGGAAGCTTTCTTT
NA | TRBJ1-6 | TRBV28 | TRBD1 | CASSSGQGHNSPLHF | TGTGCCAGCAGTTCCGGACAGGGCCATAATTCACCCCTCCACTTT
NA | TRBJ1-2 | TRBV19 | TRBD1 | CASSILGQGNYGYTF | TGTGCCAGTAGTATTCTAGGACAGGGAAACTATGGCTACACCTTC
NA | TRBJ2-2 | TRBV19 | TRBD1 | CASSTDRGQGGELFF | TGTGCCAGTAGTACGGACAGGGGTCAGGGCGGGGAGCTGTTTTTT
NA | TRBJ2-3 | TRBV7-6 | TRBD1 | CASSLNRGEADTQYF | TGTGCCAGCAGTTTGAACAGGGGCGAGGCAGATACGCAGTATTTT
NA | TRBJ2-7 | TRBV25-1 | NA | CASSRPGVLYEQYF | TGTGCCAGCAGCCGCCCCGGCGTCCTCTACGAGCAGTACTTC
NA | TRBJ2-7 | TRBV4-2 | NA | CASSPTGGGQGRVGYEQYF | TGTGCCAGCAGCCCCACCGGGGGGGGACAGGGTAGGGTGGGGTACGAGCAGTACTTC
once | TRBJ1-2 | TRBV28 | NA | CASSLAGSYGYTF | TGTGCCAGCAGTTTAGCCGGGAGCTATGGCTACACCTTC
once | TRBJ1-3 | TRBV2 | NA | CASRRSGNTIYF | TGTGCCAGTAGGAGGAGCGGAAACACCATATATTTT
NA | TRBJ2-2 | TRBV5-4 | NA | CASSLDPSNTGELFF | TGTGCCAGCAGCTTGGACCCTTCGAACACCGGGGAGCTGTTTTTT
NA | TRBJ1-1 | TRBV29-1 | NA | CSVRRAGGTEAFF | TGCAGCGTACGGAGGGCGGGGGGGACTGAAGCTTTCTTT